A single sample is the source of the 11 T cell receptor beta chains below, sequenced in a study of OX40 agonist ivuxolimab in advanced cancers. Using immunoSEQ multiplex PCR, the repertoire was profiled, and TCRdb retains in-frame clones only, with some absent. Of around 82,000 clones in the sample, almost 90% were seen once. The material sequenced was CD4+ or CD8+ T cells sorted from blood, taken in a trial of the OX40 agonist ivuxolimab. All receptors derive from an adult with an advanced solid tumor such as melanoma, head and neck, liver or kidney cancer.

The J gene is TRBJ1-2, the V gene TRBV7-2; D perhaps matches TRBD1 (6 bases). The CDR3 has 13 residues. Germline V CDR1 and CDR2: SGHTA, FQGNSA. The V end was cut by 2 bases, the J end by 8 bases, with 12 bases between. The CDR3 DNA is TGTGCCAGCAGCTTACGACAGGCAGGCGGCTACACCTTC. This translates into CASSLRQAGGYTF.

Only a few counts were recorded for this clone. This chain links TRBV5-6 with TRBJ1-5; 7 bases map to TRBD1. J lost 2 bases, V lost 6 bases, and 8 bases had no gene match. The CDR3 extends over 15 amino acids. Germline V gives CDR1 SGHDT, CDR2 YYEEEE. The DNA for the CDR3 is TGTGCCAGCAACCTACAGGGGTTCGGCAATCAGCCCCAGCATTTT. It yields the protein CASNLQGFGNQPQHF.

This chain links TRBV7-2 with TRBJ1-4, with D unresolved. Germline V CDR1 and CDR2: SGHTA, FQGNSA. This CDR3 has 14 amino acids. Deletions cut 5 bases from V and 2 bases from J, with 9 bases between. The CDR3 nucleotides read TGTGCCAGCAGCAGACTGGGGACTAATGAAAAACTGTTTTTT. It yields the protein CASSRLGTNEKLFF.

This clone has just one count. The gene calls are TRBV1 and TRBJ1-4. TRBV1 is classified as a pseudogene. CDR3 size: 13 residues. The CDR3 nucleotides are TGCACCAGCCCCCAGGTGGGGTTTGAAAAACTGTTTTTT. Translation: CTSPQVGFEKLFF.

The chain is built from TRBV6-5 and TRBJ2-1; perhaps TRBD1 as D (5 bases). Trimming pared 2 bases from V and 7 bases from J, leaving 12 bases between. CDR1 MNHEY and CDR2 SVGAGI come from the germline V gene. This CDR3 is 14 amino acids long. In DNA form, the CDR3 reads TGTGCCAGCAGTTACGCCAGGGCGAGGAATGAGCAGTTCTTC. It yields the protein CASSYARARNEQFF.

V gene TRBV7-9 combines with J gene TRBJ2-6, with D uncertain. This CDR3 spans 14 amino acids. Germline CDR1 and CDR2: SEHNR and FQNEAQ (reference sequence). Trimming took 3 bases from V and 1 from J, leaving 4 bases between them. This chain's CDR3 is CASSLESGANVLTF. CDR3 nucleotides: TGTGCCAGCAGCTTGGAGTCTGGGGCCAACGTCCTGACTTTC.

The chain joins TRBV5-1 to TRBJ2-5, with a tentative D call TRBD1 (6 bases). The CDR3 spans 14 residues. V lost 4 bases, J lost 5 bases, and 15 bases lay in between. CDR1 is SGHRS, CDR2 YFSETQ, per germline. This CDR3 reads CASSGRTEGETQYF. The CDR3, as DNA: TGCGCCAGCAGCGGTCGGACAGAAGGGGAGACCCAGTACTTC.

V gene TRBV5-6 combines with J gene TRBJ2-5; 8 bases map to TRBD2. This CDR3 is built from 16 residues. Germline V gives CDR1 SGHDT, CDR2 YYEEEE. Germline trimming cut 1 base from V and 1 base from J; bases unmatched to any gene: 6. The CDR3 reads CASSLLSGRVQETQYF. The CDR3 bases are TGTGCCAGCAGCTTGTTGAGCGGGAGAGTCCAAGAGACCCAGTACTTC.

The chain employs TRBV28 and TRBJ1-4; D is undetermined. In germline, CDR1 is MDHEN, CDR2 SYDVKM. V was trimmed by 7 bases and J by 8 bases, leaving 11 bases between them. The CDR3 is made up of 12 amino acids. The DNA of the CDR3 is TGTGCCAGCAAAGAGGCACGAGAAAAACTGTTTTTT. It specifies CASKEAREKLFF.

This sequence joins TRBV7-3 and TRBJ2-3, with 9 bases fitting TRBD2. CDR1 and CDR2 from the germline V gene are SGHTA and FQGTGA. The junction had 8 bases not matched to a gene; V was cut back by 4 bases and J by 6 bases. The CDR3 runs 15 residues. The CDR3 coding sequence is TGTGCCAGCAGCTCTTTAGCGGGAGACGGCGATACGCAGTATTTT. Translated: CASSSLAGDGDTQYF. The full variable domain, its missing parts supplied by reference TRBV7-3 and TRBJ2-3, is GAGVSQTPSNKVTEKGKYVELRCDPISGHTALYWYRQSLGQGPEFLIYFQGTGAADDSGLPNDRFFAVRPEGSVSTLKIQRTERGDSAVYLCASSSLAGDGDTQYFGPGTRLTVL.

The CDR3 nucleotides read TGTGCCAGCAGCCCGAGAGGGGTTACAGATACGCAGTATTTT. This encodes CASSPRGVTDTQYF. This chain uses TRBV7-9 with TRBJ2-3, with D perhaps given as TRBD1 or TRBD2 (5 bases each). The V end lost 5 bases, the J end lost 3 bases, and 12 bases lay between the germline ends. The CDR3 consists of 14 residues. Germline assignment: CDR1 SEHNR and CDR2 FQNEAQ (reference sequence).